This section outlines one T cell receptor beta chain sequence together with its context. This clone occurred a few times. No antigen is known for it. Base quality data are lacking; no much larger clone is found one base away. The data are from a study of blood T cell repertoires in COVID-19 (dated by TCRdb to about 2020). Context from the whole study: Samples from collaborators originated in the United States, Italy and Spain and spanned both the acute and convalescent phases of COVID-19. The samples were drawn from two sources: the first 160 participants of the ongoing ImmuneRACE study, and some 1,300 subjects contributed by 6 global collaborators. The repertoires were made available in a free public database intended to serve as a resource for research on the immune response to SARS-CoV-2. Where HLA class I and class II types were available, the types were taken from metadata supplied by the sample provider, not from assay-based typing. Subjects who had been exposed to COVID-19, were actively infected with it, or had recovered from it provided the deeply sampled blood TCRbeta repertoires that made up the dataset. The material from the prospective study consisted of cDNA or gDNA derived from T cells, B-cell-depleted T cells, or PBMCs. A de-identified subject ID, COVID-19 status, age in years and sex were almost always included in the sample metadata. Beyond this particular receptor, the publication reports: How much clinical and demographic metadata was included differed by source and by participant, and the metadata was provided uncurated.

Via the germline V gene (reference sequence), CDR1 is MNHEY and CDR2 SMNVEV. The CDR3 has 15 amino acids, counting the end cysteine and phenylalanine. CDR3 DNA only is kept here, 45 bases in frame from base 1. V lost 3 bases and J lost 8 bases; the stretch between them is 20 bases long. The collaborating institutions used their own protocols to collect whole blood in K2EDTA tubes. For TCRbeta analysis, collaborators shipped samples as frozen whole blood, isolated PBMCs, or DNA extracted from either of those sample types. TCRbeta CDR3 regions were amplified from genomic DNA by means of the immunoSEQ Assay, a bias-controlled multiplex PCR. The study's processing was this. Within the assay, amplification of reference gene primers was used to estimate how many nucleated cells each sample contained. To quantify the absolute abundance of each unique TCRbeta CDR3 rearrangement, sequence reads were collapsed and filtered. For each sample, productive Simpson clonality was calculated by taking the square root of Simpson's diversity index across productive rearrangements. This immuneACCESS table, as held by TCRdb, lists in-frame sequences with V and J called but not all clones. Of the missing ones, under half trace to an unresolved V gene in checked studies; the others have no known cause. D and trimming were read from the DNA, whereas the V and J calls and clone size are those reported in that table. The sample has 90,000 to 150,000 clones on record, about four fifths of them singletons. The top ten constitute more than 9% of the sample.

The sequenced sample consisted of peripheral blood. This TCR was sampled from a human donor in a cohort sampled during active COVID-19. The chain is encoded by TRBV27 joined to TRBJ2-7; a tentative D call is TRBD1 (5 bases match). The CDR3 protein: CASSFGGAPPAQQYF. The DNA is as follows: TGTGCCAGCAGTTTTGGTGGGGCCCCCCCCGCGCAGCAGTACTTC.